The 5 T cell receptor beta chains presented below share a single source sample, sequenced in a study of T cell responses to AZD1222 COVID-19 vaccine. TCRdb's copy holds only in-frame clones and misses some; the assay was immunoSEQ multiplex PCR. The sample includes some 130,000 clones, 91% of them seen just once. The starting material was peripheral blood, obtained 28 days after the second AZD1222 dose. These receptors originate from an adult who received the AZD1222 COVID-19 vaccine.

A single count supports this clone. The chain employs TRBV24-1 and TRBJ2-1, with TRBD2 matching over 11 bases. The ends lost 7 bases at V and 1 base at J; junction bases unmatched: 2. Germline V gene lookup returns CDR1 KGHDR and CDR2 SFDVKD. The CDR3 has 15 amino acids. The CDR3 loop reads CATSVAGGSYNEQFF. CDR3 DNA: TGTGCCACCAGCGTAGCGGGAGGGTCCTACAATGAGCAGTTCTTC.

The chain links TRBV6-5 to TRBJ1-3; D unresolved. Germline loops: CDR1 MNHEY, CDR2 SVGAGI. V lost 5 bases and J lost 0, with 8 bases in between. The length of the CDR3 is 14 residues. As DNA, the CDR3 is TGTGCCAGCAGTATAGAAGACTCTGGAAACACCATATATTTT. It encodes CASSIEDSGNTIYF.

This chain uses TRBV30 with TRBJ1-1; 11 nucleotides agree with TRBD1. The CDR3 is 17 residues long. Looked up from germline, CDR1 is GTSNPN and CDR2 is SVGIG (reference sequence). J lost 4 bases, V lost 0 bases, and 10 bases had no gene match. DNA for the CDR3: TGTGCCTGGAGTGTACCCGGACAGGGGGCGCCGGGCACTGAAGCTTTCTTT. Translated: CAWSVPGQGAPGTEAFF.

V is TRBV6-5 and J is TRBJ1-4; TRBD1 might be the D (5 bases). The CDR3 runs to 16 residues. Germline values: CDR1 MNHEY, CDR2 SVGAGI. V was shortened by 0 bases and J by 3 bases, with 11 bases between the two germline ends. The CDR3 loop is CASSYSTVGPNEKLFF. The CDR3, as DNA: TGTGCCAGCAGTTACTCGACAGTTGGGCCTAATGAAAAACTGTTTTTT.

CDR3 nucleotide sequence: TGTGCCAGCAGTAAGGGGGTAGGGGGCACTGAAGCTTTCTTT. Translation: CASSKGVGGTEAFF. The V gene is TRBV6-5, the J gene TRBJ1-1, with D possibly matching TRBD1 (6 bases). The germline V gene has CDR1 MNHEY and CDR2 SVGAGI. The germline V and J ends were trimmed by 5 bases and 4 bases, with 14 bases remaining between them. The CDR3 consists of 14 residues.